A single sample is the source of the 23 T cell receptor beta chains below, sequenced in a study of CD8+CD57+ T cells in acquired aplastic anemia. CDR3 and TCR beta VDJ profiling relied on genomic DNA as the template. TCRdb redid the calling of the reads with MiXCR, one entry per CDR3 protein. This sample has about 220,000 distinct CDR3 sequences, with around 45% found just once. CD8+CD57+ cell expansion, shown by flow cytometry, had occurred in the patients selected for sequencing. Sequenced: sorted CD4+, CD8+, or CD8+CD57+ T cells (not recorded which) from PBMCs. The receptors shown here come from a human donor with aplastic anemia.

This sequence joins TRBV2 and TRBJ1-3; D gene ambiguous. Germline V CDR1 and CDR2: SNHLY, FYNNEI. The CDR3 runs to 13 residues. Trimming took 5 bases from V and 7 from J, leaving 12 bases between them. As DNA, the CDR3 is TGTGCCAGCAGTACAACGACAAGGAACACCATATATTTT. This encodes CASSTTTRNTIYF.

With regard to this clonotype: Relative to the germline gene, one junction end is altered; a read error may explain this. This chain joins TRBV2 and TRBJ1-3, with a tentative D call TRBD1 (6 bases). There are 16 residues in the CDR3. Germline V gives CDR1 SNHLY, CDR2 FYNNEI. The CDR3 region is CASSEYADSSGNAIYF. The CDR3 DNA reads as TGTGCCAGCAGTGAATACGCGGACAGCTCTGGAAACGCCATATATTTT.

This sequence joins TRBV15 and TRBJ1-1; possibly TRBD1 for D (6 bases). Per germline, CDR1 LNHNV and CDR2 YYDKDF (reference sequence). The CDR3 loop spans 15 amino acids. With 0 bases removed from V and 6 bases from J, the gap between germline ends came to 14 bases. CDR3 in DNA: TGTGCCACCAGCAGAGATCTAACAGGGTGGTCTGAAGCTTTCTTT. This sequence encodes CATSRDLTGWSEAFF. Complete variable domain (other parts from reference TRBV15 and TRBJ1-1): DAMVIQNPRYQVTQFGKPVTLSCSQTLNHNVMYWYQQKSSQAPKLLFHYYDKDFNNEADTPDNFQSRRPNTSFCFLDIRSPGLGDTAMYLCATSRDLTGWSEAFFGQGTRLTVV.

There are many counts of this clonotype. This chain joins TRBV11-3 and TRBJ1-2, with a weak D call TRBD1 (6 bases). Trimming removed 0 bases at V and 5 bases at J, with 10 bases between. Germline loops: CDR1 SGHNT, CDR2 YENEEA. The CDR3 runs 14 residues. The chain's CDR3 is CASSLETTGYGYTF. Written as DNA, the CDR3 is TGTGCCAGCAGCTTAGAGACTACAGGGTATGGCTACACCTTC.

V and J are TRBV15 and TRBJ1-5; TRBD1 might be the D (6 bases). Germline CDR1 and CDR2: LNHNV and YYDKDF (reference sequence). V lost 6 bases and J lost 2, with 17 bases in between. The CDR3 has 16 residues. The CDR3 DNA reads TGTGCCACCAGTAGGGGGGAGGGGATTGGCAATCAGCCCCAGCATTTT. Translation gives CATSRGEGIGNQPQHF.

This clonotype appeared many times. The chain uses TRBV5-1 and TRBJ2-7, with 9 bases matching TRBD1. J lost 5 bases, V lost 3 bases, and 9 bases had no gene match. The germline V gene has CDR1 SGHRS and CDR2 YFSETQ. The CDR3 sequence is 15 residues long. The CDR3 coding sequence is TGCGCCAGCAGCTCTTCGGGACAGGGACTCCACGAGCAGTACTTC. Translating gives CASSSSGQGLHEQYF.

This clonotype was counted ten times or more. CDR3 nucleotide sequence: TGTGCCAGCAGCCAAGGCCAGCGGGAGGTAAACACCGGGGAGCTGTTTTTT. This encodes CASSQGQREVNTGELFF. The chain couples TRBV3-1 to TRBJ2-2; 9 nucleotides align to TRBD2. The junction had 5 bases not matched to a gene; V was cut back by 1 base and J by 2 bases. The CDR3 has 17 amino acids. Germline V lookup: CDR1 LGHDT, CDR2 YNNKEL (reference sequence).

For this clonotype: Likely a read error: the CDR3 ends without its conserved phenylalanine or tryptophan. Because the CDR3's place on the DNA is in doubt, the DNA is left out and the CDR3 is given as listed by TCRdb. The CDR3 here is CSARDLGTS. The chain is built from TRBV20-1 and TRBJ2-5. The CDR3 is 9 amino acids long, termini counted. From germline, CDR1 is DFQATT and CDR2 SNEGSKA (reference sequence).

This clonotype has ten or more counts. The CDR3 coding sequence is TGCAGTGCTCCGGGGGGGGATTGGGCTTATGGCTACACCTTC. Protein: CSAPGGDWAYGYTF. The V and J genes are TRBV20-1 and TRBJ1-2; tentatively, D is TRBD1 (5 bases). CDR3 length: 14 amino acids. Trimming took off 5 bases at V and 5 bases at J, with 18 bases between the two ends. Per the germline V gene, CDR1 is DFQATT and CDR2 is SNEGSKA (reference sequence).

This clonotype was seen a few times. The chain carries TRBV24-1 and TRBJ1-5; D unclear. The CDR3 length is 15 residues. Germline assignment: CDR1 KGHDR and CDR2 SFDVKD. The germline V and J ends were trimmed by 11 bases and 1 base, with 17 bases remaining between them. Here the CDR3 DNA reads TGTGCCAGCAGCGGTATCCGAGAGAGCAATCAGCCCCAGCATTTT. Its translation is CASSGIRESNQPQHF.

This clonotype was seen only a few times. This chain joins TRBV10-1 and TRBJ1-1, with D unclear. The CDR3 has 14 amino acids. The germline gives CDR1 WNHNN, CDR2 SYGVQD (reference sequence). Trimming took 3 bases from V and 10 from J, leaving 18 bases between them. The CDR3 loop reads CASSDGNAIATAFF. In nucleotides, the CDR3 is TGCGCCAGCAGTGATGGCAACGCGATCGCAACAGCTTTCTTT.

With respect to this clonotype: A much more abundant neighbour one base away suggests this may be a read error. The CDR3 end shows no conserved phenylalanine or tryptophan, and so a read error is likely. This rearrangement joins TRBV24-1 to TRBJ2-1; the D gene is possibly TRBD1 (6 bases). Deletions cut 5 bases from V and 5 bases from J, with 12 bases between. CDR1 is KGHDR, CDR2 SFDVKD, per germline. The CDR3 runs to 14 residues. CDR3 protein: CATSAPDRDNEQFS. CDR3 coding DNA: TGTGCCACCAGTGCCCCGGACAGAGACAATGAGCAGTTCTCC.

This clonotype was counted many times. CDR3 nucleotide sequence: TGCGCCAGCAGCCAAGGCAGGGCAAACTATGGCTACACCTTC. Protein: CASSQGRANYGYTF. The rearrangement links TRBV4-3 to TRBJ1-2; a weak D match, TRBD1 (5 bases). V lost 1 base and J lost 2, with 8 bases in between. The CDR3 sequence is 14 residues long. Per the germline V gene, CDR1 is LGHNA and CDR2 is YSLEER.

This chain links TRBV7-3 with TRBJ1-6; TRBD1 is a possible D gene (6 bases). Between the trimmed V and J ends, which lost 5 bases and 8 bases, there was a span of 16 bases. This CDR3 is 15 amino acids long. Germline values: CDR1 SGHTA, CDR2 FQGTGA. This CDR3 is CASSLGPAGDSPLHF. CDR3 DNA: TGTGCCAGCAGCCTTGGCCCAGCAGGGGATTCACCCCTCCACTTT.

V is TRBV7-9 and J is TRBJ1-1; D gene unclear. CDR3 length: 14 amino acids. Germline lookup yields CDR1 SEHNR and CDR2 FQNEAQ (reference sequence). Trimming cost V 1 base and J 11 bases, with 17 bases left between them. CDR3 sequence reads: CASSLELSFTGAFF. The CDR3 coding sequence is TGTGCCAGCAGCTTAGAGCTTAGCTTTACTGGGGCTTTCTTT.

CDR3 region: CASSLLTGELFF. The CDR3 DNA reads TGTGCCAGCAGTTTATTAACCGGGGAGCTGTTTTTT. V and J are TRBV27 and TRBJ2-2; D is ambiguous. The CDR3 is 12 residues long. Germline V gives CDR1 MNHEY, CDR2 SMNVEV (reference sequence). Trimming removed 1 base at V and 5 bases at J, with 2 bases between.

V and J are TRBV7-2 and TRBJ2-5, with a tentative D call TRBD2 (5 bases). The CDR3 totals 13 residues. Per the germline V gene, CDR1 is SGHTA and CDR2 is FQGNSA. V shed 6 bases and J shed 5 bases, with 13 bases lying between them. CDR3 in amino acids: CASSERWEETQYF. In nucleotides, the CDR3 is TGTGCCAGCAGTGAAAGGTGGGAGGAGACCCAGTACTTC.

This clonotype was observed a handful of times. V gene TRBV9 combines with J gene TRBJ1-6; perhaps TRBD1 as D (5 bases). This CDR3 is built from 17 residues. Germline values: CDR1 SGDLS, CDR2 YYNGEE. The V end was cut by 9 bases, the J end by 7 bases, with 26 bases between. The CDR3 bases are TGTGCCACCAGTTCCCCCCTTGGGGGGGGATCAAATTCACCCCTCCACTTT. Its protein is CATSSPLGGGSNSPLHF.

The chain is built from TRBV19 and TRBJ1-2, with 7 bases matching TRBD1. Germline V CDR1 and CDR2: LNHDA, SQIVND (reference sequence). This CDR3 spans 15 amino acids. V was pared by 3 bases and J by 4 bases, with 8 bases of the junction left unmatched. The CDR3 loop is CASSIEGTASYGYTF. The DNA of the CDR3 is TGTGCCAGTAGTATTGAAGGGACAGCATCCTATGGCTACACCTTC.

The chain recombines TRBV29-1 with TRBJ1-1, with TRBD1 as a possible D gene (6 bases). The CDR3 has 13 amino acids. The germline V gene encodes CDR1 SQVTM and CDR2 ANQGSEA. Trimming removed 6 bases at V and 11 bases at J, with 22 bases between. Here the CDR3 reads CSVMAPGAVSAFF. As DNA, the CDR3 is TGCAGCGTGATGGCCCCAGGGGCTGTCTCGGCTTTCTTT.

The V gene is TRBV19, the J gene TRBJ1-2; maybe TRBD1 (5 bases). Germline V gene data show CDR1 as LNHDA and CDR2 as SQIVND (reference sequence). The CDR3 has 14 residues. V lost 5 bases and J lost 5, with 15 bases in between. The CDR3 sequence: CASSHLGVTYGYTF. CDR3 sequence (DNA): TGTGCCAGTAGTCATTTAGGGGTTACGTATGGCTACACCTTC.

The chain combines TRBV12-3 or TRBV12-4 with TRBJ1-5; D unclear. The germline V and J ends were trimmed by 7 bases and 2 bases, with 9 bases remaining between them. This CDR3 is 13 amino acids long. CDR3 sequence (DNA): TGTGCCAGCAACTCTTGGGGCAATCAGCCCCAGCATTTT. Its translation: CASNSWGNQPQHF.

V and J are TRBV6-5 and TRBJ2-3, with D possibly being TRBD2 (5 bases). The CDR3 is made up of 15 amino acids. Per germline, CDR1 MNHEY and CDR2 SVGAGI. The ends were cut back, 0 bases at V and 6 bases at J, with 13 bases in the middle. CDR3 protein: CASSYSAGPPDTQYF. DNA for the CDR3: TGTGCCAGCAGTTACTCGGCGGGCCCCCCTGATACGCAGTATTTT.